What follows are 16 T cell receptor beta chains derived from one specimen sequenced in a study of T cells after yellow fever vaccination. Each CDR3 protein is one row after TCRdb ran MiXCR on the 5' RACE reads. The repertoire holds 150,000 to 200,000 distinct CDR3 sequences, with 5.5% to 7.5% as singletons. This material consisted of CD4+ T cells sorted from PBMCs, taken on the day of the first yellow fever vaccination. Receptors were obtained from a man aged 18 to 30 who received the YFV17D yellow fever vaccine.

The chain employs TRBV28 and TRBJ1-6; D possibly corresponds to TRBD1 (6 bases). Trimming removed 5 bases from V and 8 bases from J, with 13 bases in between. The germline CDR1 and CDR2 sequences are MDHEN and SYDVKM. The CDR3 covers 14 residues. This chain's CDR3 is CASSIPGAHSPLHF. The CDR3 DNA sequence: TGTGCCAGCAGTATACCAGGGGCCCATTCACCCCTCCACTTT.

This clonotype was detected ten times or more. V and J are TRBV6-2 or TRBV6-3 and TRBJ2-7; TRBD2 aligns across 8 bases. CDR1 is MNHEY and CDR2 is SVGEGT in the germline V gene. This CDR3 comprises 14 residues. The trim removed 6 bases at V and 2 bases at J, leaving 6 bases unmatched. CDR3 DNA sequence: TGTGCCAGCAGGGGTCTAGCGGGCACCTACGAGCAGTACTTC. It specifies CASRGLAGTYEQYF.

This clonotype was counted ten times or more. This sequence joins TRBV5-1 and TRBJ2-5; 7 bases fit TRBD2. There are 15 residues in the CDR3. Per germline, CDR1 SGHRS and CDR2 YFSETQ. Trimming at V came to 4 bases and at J to 4 bases, leaving 10 bases not matched to a gene. The CDR3 DNA is TGCGCCAGCAGCCCAAACCACGGGGAGGGAGAGACCCAGTACTTC. Protein sequence: CASSPNHGEGETQYF.

The chain recombines TRBV5-1 with TRBJ1-6; D is unresolved. Trimming stripped 0 bases from V and 8 bases from J, with 6 bases between. The CDR3 length is 13 residues. From germline, CDR1 is SGHRS and CDR2 YFSETQ. In DNA form, the CDR3 reads TGCGCCAGCAGCTTGGGTCTGGATTCACCCCTCCACTTT. This encodes CASSLGLDSPLHF.

Judged by abundance, this clonotype is medium-sized. The V and J genes are TRBV10-3 and TRBJ2-3; 9 positions agree with TRBD2. The CDR3 is 15 residues long. With 4 bases clipped from V and 4 bases from J, the junction kept 6 bases outside the gene matches. CDR1 ENHRY and CDR2 SYGVKD come from the germline V gene. The CDR3 DNA follows: TGTGCCATCAGTGGTACTAGCGGGTCTCCAGATACGCAGTATTTT. Residues: CAISGTSGSPDTQYF.

This rearrangement joins TRBV6-1 to TRBJ1-6; D is ambiguous. V was shortened by 6 bases and J by 7 bases, with 10 bases between the two germline ends. The CDR3 consists of 13 residues. The germline CDR1 and CDR2 sequences are MNHNS and SASEGT. The CDR3: CASRRRLNSPLHF. The CDR3 DNA sequence: TGTGCCAGCAGGAGGCGACTGAATTCACCCCTCCACTTT.

The chain has TRBV7-6 and TRBJ2-1; D ambiguous. Deletions cut 6 bases from V and 0 bases from J, with 12 bases between. The CDR3 loop spans 15 amino acids. Germline values: CDR1 SGHVS, CDR2 FNYEAQ. CDR3 protein: CASRREPSSYNEQFF. Written as DNA, the CDR3 is TGTGCCAGCAGACGCGAGCCGAGCTCCTACAATGAGCAGTTCTTC.

This clonotype was counted ten times or more. This chain uses TRBV20-1 with TRBJ2-7; possibly TRBD1 or TRBD2 for D (6 bases each). The CDR3 is made up of 11 amino acids. The germline V gene encodes CDR1 DFQATT and CDR2 SNEGSKA (reference sequence). V lost 5 bases and J 6 bases, leaving 11 bases between the germline ends. CDR3 nucleotide sequence: TGCAGTGCTGGGGGGCCCTTCGAGCAGTACGTC. It yields the protein CSAGGPFEQYV.

This clonotype was found a few times. The V and J genes are TRBV6-1 and TRBJ2-7; 7 positions agree with TRBD1. The junction had 7 bases not matched to a gene; V was cut back by 0 bases and J by 11 bases. The CDR3 totals 13 residues. Germline V gene sequence: CDR1 MNHNS, CDR2 SASEGT. The CDR3 coding sequence is TGTGCCAGCAGTGAAGCGGGACAGCCCGAAAAGTACGTC. Translated: CASSEAGQPEKYV.

The chain links TRBV19 to TRBJ2-5; a possible D gene is TRBD1 (5 bases). In germline, CDR1 is LNHDA, CDR2 SQIVND (reference sequence). This CDR3 is 13 amino acids long. V was trimmed by 2 bases and J by 4 bases, leaving 8 bases between them. The CDR3 sequence: CASSISRVETQYF. DNA for the CDR3: TGTGCCAGTAGTATATCCAGGGTAGAGACCCAGTACTTC.

This clonotype was counted a few times. The CDR3 region is CASSPMGSYEQYF. The CDR3 DNA is TGTGCCAGCAGTCCAATGGGCTCCTACGAGCAGTACTTC. This chain joins TRBV12-3 or TRBV12-4 and TRBJ2-7; D ambiguous. Trimming took 5 bases from V and 0 from J, leaving 8 bases between them. The CDR3 is 13 residues long.

This clonotype appeared many times. This chain connects TRBV12-3 or TRBV12-4 to TRBJ2-2, with 13 bases identical to TRBD2. V gave up 6 bases and J gave up 8 bases; unmatched junction bases: 6. The CDR3 covers 15 residues. CDR3 DNA sequence: TGTGCCAGCAGGGGGACTAGCGGGGCAGGAGGGGAGCTGTTTTTT. Amino acids: CASRGTSGAGGELFF.

The chain recombines TRBV19 with TRBJ2-3; 9 bases line up with TRBD1. This CDR3 comprises 15 residues. Unmatched junction bases numbered 6, after V lost 4 bases and J lost 4 bases. Per germline, CDR1 LNHDA and CDR2 SQIVND (reference sequence). CDR3 loop: CASSTGQGAPDTQYF. CDR3 DNA: TGTGCCAGTAGTACGGGACAGGGTGCACCAGATACGCAGTATTTT.

Ten or more counts support this clonotype. V is TRBV5-6 and J is TRBJ2-1; a possible D gene is TRBD2 (6 bases). CDR3 size: 14 residues. The germline gives CDR1 SGHDT, CDR2 YYEEEE. With 1 base removed from V and 10 bases from J, the gap between germline ends came to 15 bases. CDR3 nucleotide sequence: TGTGCCAGCAGCTTGTGGCTAGCGAATAACGAGCAGTTCTTC. Its translation is CASSLWLANNEQFF.

This clonotype was counted a few times. The rearrangement links TRBV5-5 to TRBJ2-5; D might be TRBD1 (7 bases). This CDR3 comprises 16 residues. V was clipped by 7 bases and J by 5 bases, with 24 bases between them. Germline V CDR1 and CDR2: SGHKS, YYEKEE (reference sequence). CDR3 loop: CASRRQGGSGGETQYF. The CDR3 DNA is TGTGCCAGCCGTCGACAGGGAGGATCAGGTGGGGAGACCCAGTACTTC. The variable domain in full, with the rest retrieved from reference TRBV5-5 and TRBJ2-5, is DAGVTQSPTHLIKTRGQQVTLRCSPISGHKSVSWYQQVLGQGPQFIFQYYEKEERGRGNFPDRFSARQFPNYSSELNVNALLLGDSALYLCASRRQGGSGGETQYFGPGTRLLVL.

In its sample, this clonotype was seen many times. The rearrangement uses TRBV5-1 and TRBJ2-2; 9 bases match TRBD2. The CDR3 has 15 residues. Germline V CDR1 and CDR2: SGHRS, YFSETQ. V gave up 0 bases and J gave up 4 bases; unmatched junction bases: 1. The CDR3 DNA follows: TGCGCCAGCAGCTTGGGACTAGCGGTCACCGGGGAGCTGTTTTTT. Its translation is CASSLGLAVTGELFF.